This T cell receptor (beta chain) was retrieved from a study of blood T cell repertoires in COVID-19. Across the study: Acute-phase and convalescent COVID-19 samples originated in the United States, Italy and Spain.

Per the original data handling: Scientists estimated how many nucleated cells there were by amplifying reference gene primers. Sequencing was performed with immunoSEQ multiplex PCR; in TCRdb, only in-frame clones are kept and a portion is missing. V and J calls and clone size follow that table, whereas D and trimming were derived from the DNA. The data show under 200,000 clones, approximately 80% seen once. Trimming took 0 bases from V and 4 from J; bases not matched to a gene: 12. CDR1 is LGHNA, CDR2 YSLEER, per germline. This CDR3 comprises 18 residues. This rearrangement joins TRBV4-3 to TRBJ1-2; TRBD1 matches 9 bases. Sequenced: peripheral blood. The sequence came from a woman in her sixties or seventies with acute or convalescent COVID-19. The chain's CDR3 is CASSQEAPHSTGGYGYTF. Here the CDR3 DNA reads TGCGCCAGCAGCCAAGAGGCCCCTCATTCGACAGGGGGCTATGGCTACACCTTC.